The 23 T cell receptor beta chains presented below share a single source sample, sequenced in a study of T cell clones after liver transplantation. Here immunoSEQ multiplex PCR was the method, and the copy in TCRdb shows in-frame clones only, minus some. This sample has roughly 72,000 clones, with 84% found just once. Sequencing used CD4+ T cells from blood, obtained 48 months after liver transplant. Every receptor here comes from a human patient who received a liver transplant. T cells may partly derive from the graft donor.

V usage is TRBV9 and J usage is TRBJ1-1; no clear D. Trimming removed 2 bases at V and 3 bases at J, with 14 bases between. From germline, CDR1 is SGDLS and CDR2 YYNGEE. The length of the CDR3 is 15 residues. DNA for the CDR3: TGTGCCAGCAGCGTGCGAAACGCCCCGGACACTGAAGCTTTCTTT. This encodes CASSVRNAPDTEAFF.

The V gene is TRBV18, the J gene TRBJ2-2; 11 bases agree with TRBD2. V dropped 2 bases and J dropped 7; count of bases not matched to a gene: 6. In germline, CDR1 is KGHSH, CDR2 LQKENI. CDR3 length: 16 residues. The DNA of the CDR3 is TGTGCCAGCTCACCATTGCCGGGACTAGCGGACGGGGAGCTGTTTTTT. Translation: CASSPLPGLADGELFF.

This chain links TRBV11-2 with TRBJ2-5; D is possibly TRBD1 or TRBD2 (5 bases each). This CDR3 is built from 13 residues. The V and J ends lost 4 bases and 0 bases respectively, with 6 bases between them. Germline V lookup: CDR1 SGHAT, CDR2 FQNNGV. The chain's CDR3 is CASSSGHQETQYF. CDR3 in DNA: TGTGCCAGCAGCTCGGGGCACCAAGAGACCCAGTACTTC.

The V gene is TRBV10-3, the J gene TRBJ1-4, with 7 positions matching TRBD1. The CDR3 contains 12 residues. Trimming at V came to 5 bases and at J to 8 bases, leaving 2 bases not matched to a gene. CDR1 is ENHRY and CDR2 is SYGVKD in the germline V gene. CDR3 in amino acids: CAISPDREKLFF. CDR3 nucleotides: TGTGCCATCAGTCCGGACAGGGAAAAACTGTTTTTT.

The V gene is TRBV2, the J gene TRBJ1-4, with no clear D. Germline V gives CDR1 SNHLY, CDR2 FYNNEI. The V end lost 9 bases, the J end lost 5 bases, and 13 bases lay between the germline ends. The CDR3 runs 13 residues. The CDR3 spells CASTWSANEKLFF. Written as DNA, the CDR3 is TGTGCCAGTACGTGGTCTGCAAATGAAAAACTGTTTTTT. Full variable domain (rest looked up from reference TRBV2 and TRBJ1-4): EPEVTQTPSHQVTQMGQEVILRCVPISNHLYFYWYRQILGQKVEFLVSFYNNEISEKSEIFDDQFSVERPDGSNFTLKIRSTKLEDSAMYFCASTWSANEKLFFGSGTQLSVL.

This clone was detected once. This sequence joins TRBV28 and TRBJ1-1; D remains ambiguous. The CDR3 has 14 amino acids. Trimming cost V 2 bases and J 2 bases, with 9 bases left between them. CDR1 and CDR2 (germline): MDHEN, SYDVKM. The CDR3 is CASSLRQTNTEAFF. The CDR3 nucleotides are TGTGCCAGCAGTTTAAGGCAGACAAACACTGAAGCTTTCTTT.

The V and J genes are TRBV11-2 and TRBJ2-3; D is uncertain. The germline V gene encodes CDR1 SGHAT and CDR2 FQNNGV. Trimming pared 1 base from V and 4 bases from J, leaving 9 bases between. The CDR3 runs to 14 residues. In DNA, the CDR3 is TGTGCCAGCAGCTTAGTGGGTTCGCCAGATACGCAGTATTTT. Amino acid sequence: CASSLVGSPDTQYF.

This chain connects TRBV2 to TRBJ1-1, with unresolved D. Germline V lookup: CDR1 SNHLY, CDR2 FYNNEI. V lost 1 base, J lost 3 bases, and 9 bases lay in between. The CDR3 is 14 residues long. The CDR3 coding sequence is TGTGCCAGCAGTGAAGTATCGGGCGACACTGAAGCTTTCTTT. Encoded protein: CASSEVSGDTEAFF.

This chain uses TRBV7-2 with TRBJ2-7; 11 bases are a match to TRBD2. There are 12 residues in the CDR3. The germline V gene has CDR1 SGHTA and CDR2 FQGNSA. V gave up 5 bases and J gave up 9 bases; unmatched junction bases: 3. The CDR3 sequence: CASSPTSGGQYF. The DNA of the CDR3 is TGTGCCAGCAGCCCAACTAGCGGGGGGCAGTACTTC.

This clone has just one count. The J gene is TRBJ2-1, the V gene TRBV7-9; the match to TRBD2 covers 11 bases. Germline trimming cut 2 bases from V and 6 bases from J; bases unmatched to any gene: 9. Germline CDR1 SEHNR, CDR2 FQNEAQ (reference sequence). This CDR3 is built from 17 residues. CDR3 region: CASSLILAGGLVNEQFF. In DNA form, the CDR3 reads TGTGCCAGCAGCTTAATCTTAGCGGGGGGGCTGGTCAATGAGCAGTTCTTC.

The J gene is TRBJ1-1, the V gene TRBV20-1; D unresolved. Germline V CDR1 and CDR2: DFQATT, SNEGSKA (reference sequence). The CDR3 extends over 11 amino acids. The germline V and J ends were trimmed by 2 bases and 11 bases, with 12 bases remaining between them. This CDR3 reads CSARNPGAAFF. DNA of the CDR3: TGCAGTGCTAGAAACCCCGGTGCCGCTTTCTTT.

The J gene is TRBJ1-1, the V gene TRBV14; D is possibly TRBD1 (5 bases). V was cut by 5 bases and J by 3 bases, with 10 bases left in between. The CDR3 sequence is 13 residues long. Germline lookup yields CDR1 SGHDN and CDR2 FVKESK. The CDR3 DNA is TGTGCCAGCAGCGGGGGAACGGACACTGAAGCTTTCTTT. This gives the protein CASSGGTDTEAFF. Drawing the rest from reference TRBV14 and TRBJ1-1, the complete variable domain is EAGVTQFPSHSVIEKGQTVTLRCDPISGHDNLYWYRRVMGKEIKFLLHFVKESKQDESGMPNNRFLAERTGGTYSTLKVQPAELEDSGVYFCASSGGTDTEAFFGQGTRLTVV.

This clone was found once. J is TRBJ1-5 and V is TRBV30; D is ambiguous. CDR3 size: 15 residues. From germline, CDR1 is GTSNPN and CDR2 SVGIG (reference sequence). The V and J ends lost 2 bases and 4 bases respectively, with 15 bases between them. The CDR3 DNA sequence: TGTGCCTGGAGTAAACCATCCGGGAGAAATCAGCCCCAGCATTTT. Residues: CAWSKPSGRNQPQHF.

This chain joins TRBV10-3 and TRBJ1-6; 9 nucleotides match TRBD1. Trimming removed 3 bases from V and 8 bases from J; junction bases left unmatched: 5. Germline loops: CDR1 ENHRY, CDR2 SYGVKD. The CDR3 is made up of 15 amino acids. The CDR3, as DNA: TGTGCCATCAGTGATACCGGGACAGGGTATTCACCCCTCCACTTT. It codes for CAISDTGTGYSPLHF.

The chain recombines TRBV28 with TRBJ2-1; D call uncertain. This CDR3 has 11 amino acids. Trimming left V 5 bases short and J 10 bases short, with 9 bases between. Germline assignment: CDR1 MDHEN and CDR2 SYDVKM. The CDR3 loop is CASSNRWEQFF. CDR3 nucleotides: TGTGCCAGCAGTAACCGGTGGGAGCAGTTCTTC.

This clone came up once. This chain's CDR3 is CAISEGSETYGYTF. CDR3 DNA sequence: TGTGCCATCAGTGAAGGATCAGAAACCTATGGCTACACCTTC. The chain combines TRBV10-3 with TRBJ1-2; no reliable D call. CDR1 is ENHRY and CDR2 is SYGVKD in the germline V gene. Trimming cost V 3 bases and J 4 bases, with 12 bases left between them. CDR3 length: 14 amino acids.

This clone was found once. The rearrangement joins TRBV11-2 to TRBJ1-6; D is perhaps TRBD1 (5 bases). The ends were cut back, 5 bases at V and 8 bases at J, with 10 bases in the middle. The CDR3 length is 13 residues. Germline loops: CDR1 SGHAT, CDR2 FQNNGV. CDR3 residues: CASSERRDSPLHF. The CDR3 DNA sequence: TGTGCCAGCAGCGAACGCAGGGATTCACCCCTCCACTTT.

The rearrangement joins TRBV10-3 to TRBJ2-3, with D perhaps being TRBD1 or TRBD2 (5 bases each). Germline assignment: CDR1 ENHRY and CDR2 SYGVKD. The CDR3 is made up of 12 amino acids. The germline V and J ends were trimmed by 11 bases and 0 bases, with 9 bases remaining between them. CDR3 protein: CALGASTDTQYF. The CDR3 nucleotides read TGTGCCCTCGGGGCTAGCACAGATACGCAGTATTTT.

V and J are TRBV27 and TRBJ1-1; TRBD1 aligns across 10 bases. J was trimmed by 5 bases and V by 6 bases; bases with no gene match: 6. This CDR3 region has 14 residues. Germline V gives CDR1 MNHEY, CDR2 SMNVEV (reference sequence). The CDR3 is CASSSRDRGTEAFF. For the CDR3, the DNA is TGTGCCAGCAGCTCTAGGGACAGGGGAACTGAAGCTTTCTTT.

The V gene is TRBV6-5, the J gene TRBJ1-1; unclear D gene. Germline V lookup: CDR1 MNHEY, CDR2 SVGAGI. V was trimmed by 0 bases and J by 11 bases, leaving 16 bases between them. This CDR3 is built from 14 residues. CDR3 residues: CASSYSKTSLGAFF. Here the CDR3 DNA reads TGTGCCAGCAGTTACTCGAAGACTTCGCTGGGTGCTTTCTTT.

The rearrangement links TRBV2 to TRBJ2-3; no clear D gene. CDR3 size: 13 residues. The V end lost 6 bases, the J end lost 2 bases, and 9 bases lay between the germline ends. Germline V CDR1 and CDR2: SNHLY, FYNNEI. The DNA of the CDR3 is TGTGCCAGCAGCCAAGACAACACAGATACGCAGTATTTT. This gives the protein CASSQDNTDTQYF. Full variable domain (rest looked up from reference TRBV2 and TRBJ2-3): EPEVTQTPSHQVTQMGQEVILRCVPISNHLYFYWYRQILGQKVEFLVSFYNNEISEKSEIFDDQFSVERPDGSNFTLKIRSTKLEDSAMYFCASSQDNTDTQYFGPGTRLTVL.

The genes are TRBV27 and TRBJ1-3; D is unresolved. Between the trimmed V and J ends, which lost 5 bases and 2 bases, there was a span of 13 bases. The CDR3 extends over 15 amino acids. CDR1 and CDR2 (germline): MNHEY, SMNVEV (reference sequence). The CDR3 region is CASSPLYRTGNTIYF. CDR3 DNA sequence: TGTGCCAGCAGTCCCCTATACCGGACTGGAAACACCATATATTTT.

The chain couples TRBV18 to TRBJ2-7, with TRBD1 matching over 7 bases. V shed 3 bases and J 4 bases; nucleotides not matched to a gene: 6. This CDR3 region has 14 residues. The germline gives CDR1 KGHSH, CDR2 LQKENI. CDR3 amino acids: CASSPETGTYEQYF. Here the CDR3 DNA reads TGTGCCAGCTCACCCGAGACAGGGACGTACGAGCAGTACTTC.